The sequence of this TCR beta chain was determined in a study of blood T cell repertoires in COVID-19. Study at large: Acute and convalescent COVID-19 samples came from the United States, Italy and Spain.

Individuals aged about 18 to 95 years were recruited from 24 US areas. Cohorts were determined from participant-reported clinical history. Sequencing used immunoSEQ multiplex PCR; TCRdb keeps in-frame clones, though not all of them. The top ten clones hold under 15% of a sample with more than 150,000 clones, over 70% of them seen once. Trimming at V came to 2 bases and at J to 4 bases, leaving 3 bases not matched to a gene. From germline, CDR1 is ENHRY and CDR2 SYGVKD. The CDR3 sequence is 14 residues long. The origin of this receptor is a woman in her fifties or sixties who had recovered from COVID-19. The chain has TRBV10-3 and TRBJ1-1, with 8 bases aligning to TRBD1. The sample was PBMCs or T cells enriched from blood (not recorded which). CDR3 nucleotide sequence: TGTGCCATCAGTGAGGTGGGGACAGGCACTGAAGCTTTCTTT. Amino acid sequence: CAISEVGTGTEAFF.